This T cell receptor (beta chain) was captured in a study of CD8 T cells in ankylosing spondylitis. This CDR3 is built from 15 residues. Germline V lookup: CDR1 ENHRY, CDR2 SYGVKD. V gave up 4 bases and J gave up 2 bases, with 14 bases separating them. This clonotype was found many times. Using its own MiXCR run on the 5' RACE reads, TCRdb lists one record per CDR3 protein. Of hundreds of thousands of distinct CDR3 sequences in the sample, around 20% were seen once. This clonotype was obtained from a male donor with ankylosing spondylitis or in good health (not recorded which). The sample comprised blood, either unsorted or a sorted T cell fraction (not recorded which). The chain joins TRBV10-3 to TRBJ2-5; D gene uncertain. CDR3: CAISGSKNGQETQYF. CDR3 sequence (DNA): TGTGCCATCAGTGGGTCGAAAAATGGGCAAGAGACCCAGTACTTC.